The sequence of this TCR beta chain was determined in a study of neurological immune-mediated disorders. Findings and caveats of the study: Falling below healthy controls, multiple sclerosis showed the least TCR clonal expansion, while HTLV-1-associated myelopathy showed the most. None of the CDR3 amino acid sequences in expanded clones turned up in more than one subject, which points to private repertoires in all groups.

Time point of the sample: longitudinal time-point 1 (baseline). This clonotype appeared many times. The target antigen is unknown. The length of the CDR3 is 17 residues. The germline V gene has CDR1 ENHRY and CDR2 SYGVKD. V shed 5 bases and J shed 2 bases, with 16 bases lying between them. The authors produced cDNA by 5'RACE using 10-nucleotide random UMIs. MiXCR was run by TCRdb on the 5' RACE reads, yielding one entry per CDR3 protein. The sample consists of about 50,000 distinct CDR3 sequences, 10% of them appearing once. The V and J genes are TRBV10-3 and TRBJ2-6; D gene uncertain. The clonotype comes from a woman aged 40 to 50 in good health. The sequenced material came from PBMCs. This CDR3 reads CAISYPPRSAGANVLTF. The CDR3 coding sequence is TGTGCCATCAGTTATCCCCCTCGCTCCGCTGGGGCCAACGTCCTGACTTTC.